This is a list of T cell receptor beta chains from one sample in a study of T cell responses to AZD1222 COVID-19 vaccine. Generated by immunoSEQ multiplex PCR, the TCRdb table keeps only in-frame clones and is missing some. The data show about 180,000 clones, with 85% to 95% seen just once and 2.5% to 3% held by the top ten. The sequences come from peripheral blood, collected on day 0 of AZD1222 vaccination. Receptor source: an adult in good health. Each CDR3 is given with its conserved first and last residue. The D gene is left open where the match is weak. Where a row states a size, it is once, few, many or the class of an expanded clone; other rows omit it.

>-|-|TRBV20-1|TRBJ2-5
TGCAGTGGGGATCCGCAAGAGACCCAGTACTTC
CSGDPQETQYF
>-|-|TRBV3-1/TRBV3-2|TRBJ1-2
TGTGCCAGCAGCCAGGATGCAGGGTCTAACTATGGCTACACCTTC
CASSQDAGSNYGYTF
>TRBD1|-|TRBV4-1|TRBJ1-6
TGCGCCAGCAGCCAAGATCCAGGGGGCAGAAATTCACCCCTCCACTTT
CASSQDPGGRNSPLHF
>-|-|TRBV6-1|TRBJ2-7
TGTGCCAGCAGTGAAGATCCTGGAGGGTCCTACGAGCAGTACTTC
CASSEDPGGSYEQYF
>TRBD2|-|TRBV5-4|TRBJ2-5
TGTGCCAGCAGCCTCCGGGGTAGCGGGGTTACCCAAGAGACCCAGTACTTC
CASSLRGSGVTQETQYF
>TRBD2|few|TRBV9|TRBJ2-2
TGTGCCAGCAACGCGGGAGAACTCGGGGAGCTGTTTTTT
CASNAGELGELFF
>TRBD2|-|TRBV6-5|TRBJ2-1
TGTGCCAGCAGTACCGGGACTATTAATGAGCAGTTCTTC
CASSTGTINEQFF
>-|-|TRBV7-8|TRBJ1-6
TGTGCCAGCAGCTTTAGGGGAGATTCACCCCTCCACTTT
CASSFRGDSPLHF
>TRBD1|-|TRBV27|TRBJ2-2
TGTGCCAGCAGTCACCAATCGACAGGGGTCGACACCGGGGAGCTGTTTTTT
CASSHQSTGVDTGELFF
>TRBD1|-|TRBV6-6|TRBJ1-4
TGTGCCAGCAGTTCCGACCGGACAGGGTTTAATGAAAAACTGTTTTTT
CASSSDRTGFNEKLFF
>-|-|TRBV5-6|TRBJ2-1
TGTGCCAGCAGCCGCCAATACCACAATGAGCAGTTCTTC
CASSRQYHNEQFF
>-|-|TRBV5-5|TRBJ1-5
TGTGCCAGCAGCTTTCAGGGGAACAATCAGCCCCAGCATTTT
CASSFQGNNQPQHF